Listed here are 5 T cell receptor beta chains from one sample, sequenced in a study of cytomegalovirus exposure and HLA in healthy donors. Researchers ran the PCR with 60 Vbeta and 13 Jbeta primers. Produced via immunoSEQ multiplex PCR; TCRdb's table is partial and in-frame only. The sample table sets out 100,000 to 150,000 clones. The sample comprised PBMCs. The receptors come from a man aged 18 to 30 in good health and CMV-seronegative.

This sequence joins TRBV7-2 and TRBJ2-5; D gene unclear. V was trimmed by 0 bases and J by 5 bases, leaving 4 bases between them. Germline assignment: CDR1 SGHTA and CDR2 FQGNSA. The CDR3 covers 12 residues. CDR3 loop: CASSLARETQYF. CDR3 nucleotides: TGTGCCAGCAGCTTAGCCCGGGAGACCCAGTACTTC.

The chain carries TRBV9 and TRBJ2-3, with 8 nucleotides matching TRBD2. The CDR3 has 17 amino acids. CDR1 is SGDLS, CDR2 YYNGEE, per germline. The J segment lost 3 bases and the V segment lost 0 bases, leaving 9 bases of the junction unmatched. For the CDR3, the DNA is TGTGCCAGCAGCGTAGATCTAGCGGGCCTACTGACAGATACGCAGTATTTT. Its translation is CASSVDLAGLLTDTQYF. The full variable domain, completed using reference TRBV9 and TRBJ2-3, is DSGVTQTPKHLITATGQRVTLRCSPRSGDLSVYWYQQSLDQGLQFLIQYYNGEERAKGNILERFSAQQFPDLHSELNLSSLELGDSALYFCASSVDLAGLLTDTQYFGPGTRLTVL.

This chain connects TRBV19 to TRBJ2-2; maybe TRBD1 (6 bases). V was clipped by 9 bases and J by 0 bases, with 11 bases between them. CDR1 is LNHDA, CDR2 SQIVND, per germline (reference sequence). The CDR3 totals 14 residues. CDR3 region: CARGADSNTGELFF. In DNA, the CDR3 is TGTGCCAGGGGGGCAGATTCGAACACCGGGGAGCTGTTTTTT.

The J gene is TRBJ2-7, the V gene TRBV7-9, with D possibly being TRBD2 (5 bases). The CDR3 is 13 residues long. V was shortened by 6 bases and J by 0 bases, with 9 bases between the two germline ends. Germline V gene lookup returns CDR1 SEHNR and CDR2 FQNEAQ (reference sequence). The CDR3 here is CASRGLFSYEQYF. The CDR3, as DNA: TGTGCCAGCAGAGGACTGTTCTCCTACGAGCAGTACTTC. The whole variable domain, remainder taken from reference TRBV7-9 and TRBJ2-7, is DTGVSQNPRHKITKRGQNVTFRCDPISEHNRLYWYRQTLGQGPEFLTYFQNEAQLEKSRLLSDRFSAERPKGSFSTLEIQRTEQGDSAMYLCASRGLFSYEQYFGPGTRLTVT.

V and J are TRBV4-1 and TRBJ1-1; no firm D call. The CDR3 runs 13 residues. Deletions cut 3 bases from V and 0 bases from J, with 5 bases between. Germline V gene data show CDR1 as MGHRA and CDR2 as YSYEKL. The DNA for the CDR3 is TGCGCCAGCAGCCAGGAGGTGAACACTGAAGCTTTCTTT. Encoded protein: CASSQEVNTEAFF.